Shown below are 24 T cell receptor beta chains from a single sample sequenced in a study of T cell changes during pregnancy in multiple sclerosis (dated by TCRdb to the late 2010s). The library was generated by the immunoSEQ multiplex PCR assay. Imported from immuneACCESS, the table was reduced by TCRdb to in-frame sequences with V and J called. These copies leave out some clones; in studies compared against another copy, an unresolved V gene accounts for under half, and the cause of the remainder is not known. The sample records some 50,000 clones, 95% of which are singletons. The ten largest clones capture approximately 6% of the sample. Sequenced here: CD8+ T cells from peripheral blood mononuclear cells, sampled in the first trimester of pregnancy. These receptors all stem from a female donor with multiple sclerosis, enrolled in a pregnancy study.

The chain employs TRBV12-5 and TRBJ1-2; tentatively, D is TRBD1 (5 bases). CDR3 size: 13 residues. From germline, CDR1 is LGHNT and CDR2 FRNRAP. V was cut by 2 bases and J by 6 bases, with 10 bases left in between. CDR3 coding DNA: TGTGCTAGTGGTTTGTCGGGGGTAGATGGCTACACCTTC. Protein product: CASGLSGVDGYTF.

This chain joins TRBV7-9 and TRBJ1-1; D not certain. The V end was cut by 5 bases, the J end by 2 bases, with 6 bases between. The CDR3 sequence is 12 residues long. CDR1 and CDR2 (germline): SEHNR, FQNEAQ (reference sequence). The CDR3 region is CASSPPNTEAFF. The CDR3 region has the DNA TGTGCCAGCAGCCCCCCAAACACTGAAGCTTTCTTT.

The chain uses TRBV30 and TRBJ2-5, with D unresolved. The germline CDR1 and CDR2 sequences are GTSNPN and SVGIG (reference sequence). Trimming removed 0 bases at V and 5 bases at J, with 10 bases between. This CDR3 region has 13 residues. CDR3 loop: CAWSVNLRETQYF. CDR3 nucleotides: TGTGCCTGGAGTGTGAATCTCCGGGAGACCCAGTACTTC.

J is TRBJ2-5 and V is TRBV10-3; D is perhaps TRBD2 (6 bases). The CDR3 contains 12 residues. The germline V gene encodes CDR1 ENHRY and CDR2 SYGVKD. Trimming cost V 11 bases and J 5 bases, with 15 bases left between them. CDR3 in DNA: TGTGCCTCCCGGCGGGACTCCGAGACCCAGTACTTC. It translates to CASRRDSETQYF.

CDR3 sequence reads: CASSLGAGVTYEQYF. CDR3 in DNA: TGTGCCAGCAGCTTGGGGGCAGGGGTGACCTACGAGCAGTACTTC. The chain couples TRBV5-4 to TRBJ2-7, with D possibly matching TRBD1 (6 bases). V lost 0 bases and J 2 bases, leaving 12 bases between the germline ends. Per the germline V gene, CDR1 is SGHNT and CDR2 is YYREEE (reference sequence). The length of the CDR3 is 15 residues.

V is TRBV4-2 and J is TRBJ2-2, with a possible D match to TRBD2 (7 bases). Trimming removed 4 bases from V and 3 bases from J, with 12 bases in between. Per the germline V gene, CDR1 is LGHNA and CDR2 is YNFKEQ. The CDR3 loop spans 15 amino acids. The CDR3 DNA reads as TGTGCCAGCAGCCTAGGGGAGGGGGACACCGGGGAGCTGTTTTTT. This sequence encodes CASSLGEGDTGELFF.

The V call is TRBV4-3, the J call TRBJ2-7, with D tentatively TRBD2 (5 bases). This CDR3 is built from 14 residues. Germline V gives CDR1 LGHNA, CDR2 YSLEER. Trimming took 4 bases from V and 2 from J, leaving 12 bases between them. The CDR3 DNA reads TGCGCCAGCAGCCTCAGGACGGGAACCTACGAGCAGTACTTC. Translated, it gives CASSLRTGTYEQYF.

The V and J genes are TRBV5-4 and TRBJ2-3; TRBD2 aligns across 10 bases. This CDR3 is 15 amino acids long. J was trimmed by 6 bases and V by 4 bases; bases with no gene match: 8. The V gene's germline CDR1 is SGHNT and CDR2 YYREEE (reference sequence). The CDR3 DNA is TGTGCCAGCAGCACAAAAGCGGGAGGGCTTGATACGCAGTATTTT. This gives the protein CASSTKAGGLDTQYF.

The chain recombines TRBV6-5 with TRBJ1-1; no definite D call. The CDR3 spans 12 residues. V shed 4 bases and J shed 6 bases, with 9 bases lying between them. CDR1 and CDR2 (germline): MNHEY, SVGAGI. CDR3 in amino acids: CASSLTGAEAFF. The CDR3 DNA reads TGTGCCAGCAGTTTAACGGGAGCTGAAGCTTTCTTT.

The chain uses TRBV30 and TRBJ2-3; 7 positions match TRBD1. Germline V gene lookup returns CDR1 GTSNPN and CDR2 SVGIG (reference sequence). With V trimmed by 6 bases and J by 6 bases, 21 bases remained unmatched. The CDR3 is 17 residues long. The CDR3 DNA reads TGTGCCTGCAGTACGGGGATAGGGGGCGGGTGGGGGGATACGCAGTATTTT. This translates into CACSTGIGGGWGDTQYF.

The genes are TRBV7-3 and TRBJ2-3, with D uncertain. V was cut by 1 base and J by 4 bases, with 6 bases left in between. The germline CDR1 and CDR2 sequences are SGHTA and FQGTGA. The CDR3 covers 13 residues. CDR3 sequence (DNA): TGTGCCAGCAGCTTAATAGGAGCAGATACGCAGTATTTT. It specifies CASSLIGADTQYF. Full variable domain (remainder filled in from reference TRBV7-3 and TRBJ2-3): GAGVSQTPSNKVTEKGKYVELRCDPISGHTALYWYRQSLGQGPEFLIYFQGTGAADDSGLPNDRFFAVRPEGSVSTLKIQRTERGDSAVYLCASSLIGADTQYFGPGTRLTVL.

The CDR3 sequence is CASRRAGANTEAFF. Written as DNA, the CDR3 is TGTGCCAGCAGACGAGCAGGGGCGAACACTGAAGCTTTCTTT. The V call is TRBV5-4, the J call TRBJ1-1, with a possible D match to TRBD1 (6 bases). Per the germline V gene, CDR1 is SGHNT and CDR2 is YYREEE (reference sequence). The CDR3 is 14 amino acids. The V and J ends lost 5 bases and 1 base respectively, with 12 bases between them.

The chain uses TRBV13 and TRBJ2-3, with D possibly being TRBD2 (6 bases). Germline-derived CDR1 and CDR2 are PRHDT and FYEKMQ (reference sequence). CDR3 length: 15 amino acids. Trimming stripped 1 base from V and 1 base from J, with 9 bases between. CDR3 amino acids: CASSLVGGGTDTQYF. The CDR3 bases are TGTGCCAGCAGCTTAGTCGGGGGAGGCACAGATACGCAGTATTTT.

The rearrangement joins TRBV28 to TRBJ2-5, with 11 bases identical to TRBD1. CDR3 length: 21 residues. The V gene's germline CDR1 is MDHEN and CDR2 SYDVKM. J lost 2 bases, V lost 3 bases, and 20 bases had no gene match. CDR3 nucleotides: TGTGCCAGCAGTTTTCCCTCCCCGGGACAGGGGGTTTCTAGCGGTCAAGAGACCCAGTACTTC. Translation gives CASSFPSPGQGVSSGQETQYF.

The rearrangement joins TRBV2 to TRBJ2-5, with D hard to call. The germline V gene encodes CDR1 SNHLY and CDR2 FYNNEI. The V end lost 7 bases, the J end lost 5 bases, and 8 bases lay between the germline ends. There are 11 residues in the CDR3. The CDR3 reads CASTEWETQYF. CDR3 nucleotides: TGTGCCAGCACCGAGTGGGAGACCCAGTACTTC.

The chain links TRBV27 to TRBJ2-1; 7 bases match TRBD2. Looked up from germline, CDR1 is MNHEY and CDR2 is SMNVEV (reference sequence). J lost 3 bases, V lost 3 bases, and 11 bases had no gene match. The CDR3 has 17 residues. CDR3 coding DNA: TGTGCCAGCAGTTTGAAGGCTCCGGGAGGTCTCTACAATGAGCAGTTCTTC. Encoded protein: CASSLKAPGGLYNEQFF.

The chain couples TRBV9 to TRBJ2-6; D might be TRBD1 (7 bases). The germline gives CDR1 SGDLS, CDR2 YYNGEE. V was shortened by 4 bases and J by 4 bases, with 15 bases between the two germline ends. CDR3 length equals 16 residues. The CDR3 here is CASSLSGGSGANVLTF. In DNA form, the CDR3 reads TGTGCCAGCAGCTTGTCAGGGGGGTCCGGGGCCAACGTCCTGACTTTC.

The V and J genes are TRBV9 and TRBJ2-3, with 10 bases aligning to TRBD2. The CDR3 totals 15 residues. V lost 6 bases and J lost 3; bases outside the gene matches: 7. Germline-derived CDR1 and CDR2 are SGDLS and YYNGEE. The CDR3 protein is CASKSGRASTDTQYF. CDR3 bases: TGTGCCAGCAAGAGCGGGAGGGCCAGTACAGATACGCAGTATTTT.

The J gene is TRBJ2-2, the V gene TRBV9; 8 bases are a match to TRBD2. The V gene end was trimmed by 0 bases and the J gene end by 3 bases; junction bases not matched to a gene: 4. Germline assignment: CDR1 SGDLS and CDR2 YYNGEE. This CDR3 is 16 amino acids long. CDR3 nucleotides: TGTGCCAGCAGCGTAGAGAAGCGGGGGTACACCGGGGAGCTGTTTTTT. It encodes CASSVEKRGYTGELFF. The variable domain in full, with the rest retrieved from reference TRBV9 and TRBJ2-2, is DSGVTQTPKHLITATGQRVTLRCSPRSGDLSVYWYQQSLDQGLQFLIQYYNGEERAKGNILERFSAQQFPDLHSELNLSSLELGDSALYFCASSVEKRGYTGELFFGEGSRLTVL.

The CDR3 DNA follows: TGTGCCAGCAGGGGTACCGGGACTAGCGCCGACGAGCAGTACTTC. Amino acid sequence: CASRGTGTSADEQYF. The chain uses TRBV27 and TRBJ2-7; the match to TRBD2 covers 10 bases. J lost 5 bases, V lost 6 bases, and 10 bases had no gene match. The germline V gene has CDR1 MNHEY and CDR2 SMNVEV (reference sequence). The CDR3 sequence is 15 residues long.

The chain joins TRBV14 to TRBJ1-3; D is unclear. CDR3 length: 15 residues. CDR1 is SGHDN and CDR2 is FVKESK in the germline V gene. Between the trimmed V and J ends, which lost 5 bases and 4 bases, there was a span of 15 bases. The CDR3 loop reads CASSDDIPQGNTIYF. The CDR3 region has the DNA TGTGCCAGCAGCGACGACATCCCCCAGGGAAACACCATATATTTT.

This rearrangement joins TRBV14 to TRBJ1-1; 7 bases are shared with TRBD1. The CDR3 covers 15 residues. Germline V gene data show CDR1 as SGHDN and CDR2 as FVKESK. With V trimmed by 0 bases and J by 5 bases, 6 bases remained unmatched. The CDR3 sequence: CASSQDYRGVTEAFF. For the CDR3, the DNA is TGTGCCAGCAGCCAAGATTACAGGGGTGTAACTGAAGCTTTCTTT. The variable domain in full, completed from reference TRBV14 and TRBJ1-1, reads EAGVTQFPSHSVIEKGQTVTLRCDPISGHDNLYWYRRVMGKEIKFLLHFVKESKQDESGMPNNRFLAERTGGTYSTLKVQPAELEDSGVYFCASSQDYRGVTEAFFGQGTRLTVV.

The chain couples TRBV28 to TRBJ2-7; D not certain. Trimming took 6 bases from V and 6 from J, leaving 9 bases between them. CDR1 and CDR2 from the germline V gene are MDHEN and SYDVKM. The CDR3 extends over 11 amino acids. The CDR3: CASRLRSEQYF. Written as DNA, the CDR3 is TGTGCCAGCAGGCTCAGGTCCGAGCAGTACTTC.

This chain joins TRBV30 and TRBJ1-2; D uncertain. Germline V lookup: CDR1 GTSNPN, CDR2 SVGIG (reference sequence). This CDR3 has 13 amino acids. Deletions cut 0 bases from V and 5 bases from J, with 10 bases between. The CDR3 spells CAWSVGPRYGYTF. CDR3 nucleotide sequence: TGTGCCTGGAGTGTGGGCCCTCGGTATGGCTACACCTTC.